The 27 T cell receptor beta chains listed next were all sequenced from one sample in a study of read filtering for tumor transcriptome and immune sequencing. The library was built from roughly 400 ng RNA with molecular barcoded adaptors for alpha/delta and beta/gamma chains. TCRdb fed the reads into MiXCR, producing one record per CDR3 protein. The sample consists of some 39,000 distinct CDR3 sequences, 14% of them appearing once. Sequencing was done on a sample of a population of CD138-negative cells sorted from bone marrow. The origin of the receptors is a donor aged 40 or over with multiple myeloma.

This clonotype was picked up many times. The chain carries TRBV29-1 and TRBJ1-4; the D gene is possibly TRBD1 (5 bases). This CDR3 has 14 residues. The germline V gene encodes CDR1 SQVTM and CDR2 ANQGSEA. Trimming left V 4 bases short and J 5 bases short, with 14 bases between. The CDR3: CSVGGRSRNEKLFF. For the CDR3, the DNA is TGCAGCGTTGGGGGACGGAGTAGGAATGAAAAACTGTTTTTT.

This clonotype is medium-sized in the sample. The chain recombines TRBV2 with TRBJ1-1; D gene unclear. The germline V gene has CDR1 SNHLY and CDR2 FYNNEI. V lost 4 bases to trimming and J lost 4 bases, with 13 bases between them. The CDR3 is 14 residues long. DNA of the CDR3: TGTGCCAGCAGTGTGAATCCCTCGCGCACTGAAGCTTTCTTT. Translated: CASSVNPSRTEAFF.

The V and J genes are TRBV6-2 or TRBV6-3 and TRBJ1-1; D gene ambiguous. The germline gives CDR1 MNHEY, CDR2 SVGEGT. The CDR3 is 14 amino acids. V was pared by 5 bases and J by 1 base, with 11 bases between. The DNA for the CDR3 is TGTGCCAGCAGTGGGAGGTGGGGGAACACTGAAGCTTTCTTT. Its protein is CASSGRWGNTEAFF.

Notes on this clonotype: A much larger clone sits a single nucleotide away, making a read error possible. V gene TRBV7-3 combines with J gene TRBJ2-3; D is possibly TRBD2 (6 bases). CDR1 is SGHTA and CDR2 is FQGTGA in the germline V gene. CDR3 length equals 15 residues. The CDR3 protein is CASSKTSPFTDTRYF. The CDR3 bases are TGTGCCAGCAGCAAAACTAGCCCCTTCACAGATACGCGGTATTTT.

This clonotype was picked up many times. The CDR3 DNA is TGCAGCGGTAGGACAGGGTCCCCCTATGGCTACACCTTC. This gives the protein CSGRTGSPYGYTF. The gene calls are TRBV29-1 and TRBJ1-2; TRBD1 matches 8 bases. The junction had 8 bases not matched to a gene; V was cut back by 7 bases and J by 4 bases. CDR3 length: 13 residues. Per the germline V gene, CDR1 is SQVTM and CDR2 is ANQGSEA.

There are many counts of this clonotype. The rearrangement links TRBV7-3 to TRBJ2-1, with 9 bases fitting TRBD2. After removal of 5 bases from V and 6 bases from J, the junction contained 14 bases not matched to a gene. Germline CDR1 and CDR2: SGHTA and FQGTGA. The CDR3 consists of 17 residues. CDR3 sequence reads: CASSPRSLAGNTNEQFF. The DNA for the CDR3 is TGTGCCAGCAGCCCGAGATCGCTAGCGGGGAATACCAATGAGCAGTTCTTC.

By frequency in the sample, this clonotype is medium-sized. The gene calls are TRBV7-3 and TRBJ2-1; D uncertain. This CDR3 region has 13 residues. Germline V gives CDR1 SGHTA, CDR2 FQGTGA. V was pared by 2 bases and J by 7 bases, with 9 bases between. This chain's CDR3 is CASSLDSWNEQFF. Here the CDR3 DNA reads TGTGCCAGCAGCTTAGATTCATGGAATGAGCAGTTCTTC.

Worth noting for this clonotype: This could be a read error, since a much larger clone is one nucleotide away. The V gene is TRBV6-5, the J gene TRBJ2-2; possible D gene TRBD2, 6 bases. Germline V gene sequence: CDR1 MNHEY, CDR2 SVGAGI. Trimming cost V 2 bases and J 6 bases, with 13 bases left between them. CDR3 size: 15 residues. The CDR3 coding sequence is TGTGCCAGCAGTTACGGGGACTCGTATTCCGGGGAGCTGTTTTTT. Its translation: CASSYGDSYSGELFF.

Of note for this clonotype: Since a far larger clone is one base different, this is likely a read error. The chain uses TRBV12-3 or TRBV12-4 and TRBJ2-1; no definite D call. This CDR3 region has 12 residues. CDR3 residues: CAISESGQEQLF. CDR3 bases: TGTGCCATCAGTGAGTCGGGTCAAGAGCAGCTCTTC.

Remarks on this clonotype: With only one base between it and a far larger clone, this is likely a read error. The CDR3 end shows no conserved phenylalanine or tryptophan, and so a read error is likely. This chain joins TRBV7-9 and TRBJ2-5; the D call may be TRBD1 or TRBD2 (6 bases each). The CDR3 sequence is 14 residues long. The V end was cut by 5 bases, the J end by 5 bases, with 15 bases between. Looked up from germline, CDR1 is SEHNR and CDR2 is FQNEAQ (reference sequence). CDR3 bases: TGTGCCAGCAGCACAGGTGGGGGGCCTGAGACCCAGTACCTC. This gives the protein CASSTGGGPETQYL.

In this sample, this clonotype turned up many times. The chain has TRBV28 and TRBJ2-7, with 9 bases that match TRBD1. CDR3 length: 15 amino acids. Germline-derived CDR1 and CDR2 are MDHEN and SYDVKM. The V and J ends lost 7 bases and 5 bases, in that order; junction bases with no gene match: 12. The CDR3 DNA reads as TGTGCCAGCAAGGCCGGGACAGGGAATGAGGACGAGCAGTACTTC. It yields the protein CASKAGTGNEDEQYF.

This clonotype showed up many times. The rearrangement links TRBV4-1 to TRBJ1-1; perhaps TRBD1 as D (6 bases). This CDR3 spans 14 amino acids. Germline values: CDR1 MGHRA, CDR2 YSYEKL. V lost 4 bases, J lost 0 bases, and 9 bases lay in between. This CDR3 reads CASSLRGMNTEAFF. CDR3 sequence (DNA): TGCGCCAGCAGCCTCAGGGGAATGAACACTGAAGCTTTCTTT.

This clonotype was seen repeatedly, ten times or more. The genes are TRBV7-9 and TRBJ1-4; 7 positions agree with TRBD1. With 4 bases clipped from V and 8 bases from J, the junction kept 13 bases outside the gene matches. The CDR3 runs to 16 residues. Germline V gives CDR1 SEHNR, CDR2 FQNEAQ (reference sequence). This CDR3 is CASSSNTGQASEKLFF. Here the CDR3 DNA reads TGTGCCAGCAGCTCCAACACCGGACAGGCCTCGGAAAAACTGTTTTTT. The complete variable domain, with remaining parts taken from reference TRBV7-9 and TRBJ1-4, reads DTGVSQNPRHKITKRGQNVTFRCDPISEHNRLYWYRQTLGQGPEFLTYFQNEAQLEKSRLLSDRFSAERPKGSFSTLEIQRTEQGDSAMYLCASSSNTGQASEKLFFGSGTQLSVL.

Many counts were recorded for this clonotype. The rearrangement uses TRBV6-5 and TRBJ2-5; D possibly corresponds to TRBD2 (5 bases). Germline V gives CDR1 MNHEY, CDR2 SVGAGI. The CDR3 is made up of 15 amino acids. V was clipped by 0 bases and J by 6 bases, with 14 bases between them. The CDR3 nucleotides read TGTGCCAGCAGTTACTCGAAAGACGGGGTGAAGACCCAGTACTTC. Translated: CASSYSKDGVKTQYF.

This chain joins TRBV20-1 and TRBJ1-1; 7 bases match TRBD1. Germline V gives CDR1 DFQATT, CDR2 SNEGSKA (reference sequence). V shed 6 bases, J shed 0 bases, and the junction held 7 bases outside the gene matches. The CDR3 sequence is 14 residues long. CDR3 in amino acids: CSARNRGMNTEAFF. The CDR3 region has the DNA TGCAGTGCAAGGAACAGGGGAATGAACACTGAAGCTTTCTTT.

This clonotype was recorded a few times. A much larger clone differs by one base, so this may be a read error. The chain combines TRBV2 with TRBJ2-3; D not certain. V shed 11 bases and J shed 7 bases, with 13 bases lying between them. The germline V gene has CDR1 SNHLY and CDR2 FYNNEI. The CDR3 extends over 11 amino acids. In nucleotides, the CDR3 is TGTGCCTCCCTAAAAGGGTATACGCAGTATTTT. Translation: CASLKGYTQYF.

This clonotype occurred many times. This chain connects TRBV2 to TRBJ1-5, with a weak D call TRBD1 (5 bases). The CDR3 consists of 16 residues. The germline CDR1 and CDR2 sequences are SNHLY and FYNNEI. V dropped 1 base and J dropped 1 base, with 11 bases sitting between them. The CDR3 sequence: CASSEVGSGSNQPQHF. DNA for the CDR3: TGTGCCAGCAGTGAAGTGGGGTCAGGGAGCAATCAGCCCCAGCATTTT.

This clonotype came up many times. J is TRBJ2-7 and V is TRBV15, with 9 positions matching TRBD2. This CDR3 contains 15 residues. The V segment lost 0 bases and the J segment 5 bases; nucleotides outside the gene matches: 5. Germline V lookup: CDR1 LNHNV, CDR2 YYDKDF (reference sequence). The CDR3, as DNA: TGTGCCACCAGCAGAGATCGGGCTAGCGGGGACGAGCAGTACTTC. Its translation is CATSRDRASGDEQYF. Using reference TRBV15 and TRBJ2-7 for the parts outside the CDR3, the full variable domain is DAMVIQNPRYQVTQFGKPVTLSCSQTLNHNVMYWYQQKSSQAPKLLFHYYDKDFNNEADTPDNFQSRRPNTSFCFLDIRSPGLGDTAMYLCATSRDRASGDEQYFGPGTRLTVT.

The CDR3 loop reads CASSLAGGPGNEQFF. CDR3 nucleotide sequence: TGTGCCAGCAGTTTAGCGGGGGGGCCGGGTAATGAGCAGTTCTTC. The chain has TRBV2 and TRBJ2-1; 11 positions match TRBD2. The CDR3 contains 15 residues. V was pared by 5 bases and J by 7 bases, with 7 bases of the junction left unmatched. The germline V gene encodes CDR1 SNHLY and CDR2 FYNNEI. Drawing the rest from reference TRBV2 and TRBJ2-1, the complete variable domain is EPEVTQTPSHQVTQMGQEVILRCVPISNHLYFYWYRQILGQKVEFLVSFYNNEISEKSEIFDDQFSVERPDGSNFTLKIRSTKLEDSAMYFCASSLAGGPGNEQFFGPGTRLTVL.

This clonotype was picked up many times. This chain joins TRBV19 and TRBJ1-5, with 8 bases lining up with TRBD1. The CDR3 contains 13 residues. Germline V gives CDR1 LNHDA, CDR2 SQIVND (reference sequence). The trim removed 7 bases at V and 7 bases at J, leaving 6 bases unmatched. CDR3: CASNTGGRQPQHF. Here the CDR3 DNA reads TGTGCCAGTAATACAGGGGGAAGACAGCCCCAGCATTTT.

This clonotype was detected many times. This chain uses TRBV5-1 with TRBJ2-5; 11 nucleotides match TRBD2. Germline values: CDR1 SGHRS, CDR2 YFSETQ. The ends lost 4 bases at V and 5 bases at J; junction bases unmatched: 7. The CDR3 runs 15 residues. CDR3 nucleotides: TGCGCCAGCAGCCTGGGACTAGCGGAGGTTGAGACCCAGTACTTC. Translation: CASSLGLAEVETQYF.

The genes are TRBV10-3 and TRBJ1-1; 7 nucleotides agree with TRBD1. Trimming took 10 bases from V and 1 from J; bases not matched to a gene: 9. CDR1 is ENHRY, CDR2 SYGVKD, per germline. The CDR3 contains 14 residues. DNA of the CDR3: TGTGCCACCCGGCCCCCAGGGGGGAACACTGAAGCTTTCTTT. It yields the protein CATRPPGGNTEAFF.

This chain uses TRBV5-6 with TRBJ1-5, with 7 bases aligning to TRBD1. V lost 3 bases and J lost 3; bases outside the gene matches: 3. Germline-derived CDR1 and CDR2 are SGHDT and YYEEEE. The CDR3 covers 14 residues. The CDR3 region has the DNA TGTGCCAGCAGCTCGGGACAGATCAATCAGCCCCAGCATTTT. The encoded protein is CASSSGQINQPQHF.

This clonotype has ten or more counts. This chain links TRBV2 with TRBJ1-5; D gene unclear. This CDR3 is 13 amino acids long. Germline V lookup: CDR1 SNHLY, CDR2 FYNNEI. Trimming removed 10 bases from V and 0 bases from J, with 10 bases in between. DNA of the CDR3: TGTGCCACTAATGGAAATAGCAATCAGCCCCAGCATTTT. Amino acid sequence: CATNGNSNQPQHF.

Many counts were recorded for this clonotype. V and J are TRBV19 and TRBJ2-1, with D perhaps matching TRBD1 or TRBD2 (6 bases each). With 7 bases removed from V and 3 bases from J, the gap between germline ends came to 13 bases. The germline V gene encodes CDR1 LNHDA and CDR2 SQIVND (reference sequence). The CDR3 loop spans 14 amino acids. CDR3 protein: CASTLGGFYNEQFF. CDR3 in DNA: TGTGCCAGTACCTTAGGGGGGTTCTACAATGAGCAGTTCTTC. Drawing the rest from reference TRBV19 and TRBJ2-1, the complete variable domain is DGGITQSPKYLFRKEGQNVTLSCEQNLNHDAMYWYRQDPGQGLRLIYYSQIVNDFQKGDIAEGYSVSREKKESFPLTVTSAQKNPTAFYLCASTLGGFYNEQFFGPGTRLTVL.

This clonotype appeared many times. The rearrangement joins TRBV20-1 to TRBJ2-7, with TRBD2 matching 10 bases. The CDR3 is made up of 12 amino acids. Looked up from germline, CDR1 is DFQATT and CDR2 is SNEGSKA (reference sequence). V trimming: 2 bases; J trimming: 7 bases; junction bases outside the gene matches: 2. CDR3 protein: CSARLAGEEQYF. In DNA, the CDR3 is TGCAGTGCTAGACTAGCGGGGGAAGAGCAGTACTTC.

This clonotype occurred many times. The chain has TRBV12-3 or TRBV12-4 and TRBJ1-5; D might be TRBD1 (6 bases). The CDR3 covers 14 residues. Trimming pared 6 bases from V and 0 bases from J, leaving 9 bases between. The DNA for the CDR3 is TGTGCCAGCAGCTTGGACAGTAGCAATCAGCCCCAGCATTTT. It encodes CASSLDSSNQPQHF.